A selection of T cell receptor beta chains follows, all from one sample in a study of read filtering for tumor transcriptome and immune sequencing. TCRdb re-analysed the reads in MiXCR, keeping a single row per CDR3 protein. The table has about 5,200 distinct CDR3 sequences, 20% seen once; the top ten hold approximately 20%. Sequencing input: a population of CD138-negative cells sorted from bone marrow. Receptors were obtained from a donor aged 40 or over with multiple myeloma. Both conserved end residues are part of each CDR3. Fields, in order: clone size, V gene, D gene, J gene, CDR3 DNA, CDR3 protein. D genes are given only for firm matches. Part of the rows lack a size; the others show once, few, many or a class for expanded clones.

>many|TRBV6-6|TRBD1|TRBJ1-5
TGTGCCAGCATAGGACAGGCGGGTCAGCCCCAGCATTTT
CASIGQAGQPQHF
>medium-sized|TRBV9|TRBD2|TRBJ2-3
TGTGCCAGCAGCGTAGGATACGGGAGGTCAGATACGCAGTATTTT
CASSVGYGRSDTQYF
>large|TRBV6-2/TRBV6-3|TRBD2|TRBJ2-1
TGTGCCTGCCAACTAGCGCCTTCCTACAATGAGCAGTTCTTC
CACQLAPSYNEQFF
>many|TRBV4-1|.|TRBJ2-5
TGCGCCAGCAGCCAAGATCTGGCTTTCCAAGAGACCCAGTACTTC
CASSQDLAFQETQYF
>many|TRBV7-9|TRBD1|TRBJ2-7
TGTGCCAGCAGCACCACGGGGACAGGGCACTCCTACGAGCAGTACTTC
CASSTTGTGHSYEQYF
>few|TRBV2|.|TRBJ2-1
TGTGCCAGCGGTTTCGTCGGGACGGCTAATGAGCAGTTCTTC
CASGFVGTANEQFF
>medium-sized|TRBV29-1|.|TRBJ2-4
TGCAGCGTTGATGAGGGAGGAAACATTCAGTACTTC
CSVDEGGNIQYF
>many|TRBV7-2|.|TRBJ2-5
TGTGCCAGCAGCCTTGTCTATCAAGAGACCCAGTACTTC
CASSLVYQETQYF
>few|TRBV7-9|TRBD2|TRBJ2-1
TGTGCCAGTATGGGTTCTAGCGGGGGCAATGAGCGGTTCTTC
CASMGSSGGNERFF
>.|TRBV6-5|TRBD2|TRBJ2-1
TGTGCCAGCAGCCCCATCGAAATAGCGGGATACGATGAGCAGTCCTTC
CASSPIEIAGYDEQSF
>many|TRBV20-1|TRBD2|TRBJ2-2
TGCAGTGCTAGAGTAATGGCGGGAGGCGACACCGGGGAGCTGTTTTTT
CSARVMAGGDTGELFF
>many|TRBV7-9|.|TRBJ2-5
TGTGCCAGCAGCTTAGTAGTGGAGACCCAGTACTTC
CASSLVVETQYF
>few|TRBV28|TRBD2|TRBJ2-1
TGTGTCAGCAGTTTACTCTCTAGCGGTTCCTACAATGGGCAGTTCTTC
CVSSLLSSGSYNGQFF
>few|TRBV19|.|TRBJ2-5
TGTGCCAGTAGTATAGTAGGCCCTAGCCAAAGGCGAGAGACCCAGTACTTC
CASSIVGPSQRRETQYF
>many|TRBV7-2|.|TRBJ2-2
TGTGCCAGCAGCTTACAAGTGTACGACACCGGGGAGCTGTTTTTT
CASSLQVYDTGELFF
>medium-sized|TRBV27|.|TRBJ1-5
TGTGCCAGCAGTTACGGACAGACTTTACCCCAGCATTTT
CASSYGQTLPQHF
>.|TRBV11-3|.|TRBJ2-3
TGTGCCAGCAGCTTACAGCGTCGGGGTTTAACAGATACGCAGTATTTT
CASSLQRRGLTDTQYF
>many|TRBV19|TRBD1|TRBJ1-5
TGTGCCAGTAGTATTCGGGGGACAGGGAGGTCGGATCAGCCCCAGCATTTT
CASSIRGTGRSDQPQHF
>medium-sized|TRBV20-1|.|TRBJ1-4
TGCAGTGCTAGAGATTCGCGGCCTAGTGGAAAACTGTTTTTT
CSARDSRPSGKLFF
>many|TRBV6-2/TRBV6-3|.|TRBJ1-5
TGTGCCAGCAGTTACGCCCCGCGAGGGGGCAATCAGCCCCAGCATTTT
CASSYAPRGGNQPQHF
>medium-sized|TRBV28|.|TRBJ2-7
TGTGCCAGCAGTACTCCCTACGAGCAGTACTTC
CASSTPYEQYF
>.|TRBV20-1|.|TRBJ2-7
TGCAGTGCTAGAGACGGGGTTACCTGCGAGCAGTACTTC
CSARDGVTCEQYF
>.|TRBV11-2|.|TRBJ1-4
TGTGCCAGCAGCCCAAGGTTGACTAATGAAAAACTGTTTTTT
CASSPRLTNEKLFF
>large|TRBV4-1|.|TRBJ2-1
TGCGCCAGCAGCCTCGTGGGGGCGGGTGAGCAGTTCTTC
CASSLVGAGEQFF
>medium-sized|TRBV7-9|.|TRBJ1-1
TGTGCCAGCAGCGCGGGGTTGACTGAAGCTTTCTTT
CASSAGLTEAFF
>many|TRBV6-5|.|TRBJ2-3
TGTGCCAGCAGAAATACAGGGTATCGCACAGATACGCAGTATTTT
CASRNTGYRTDTQYF
>.|TRBV21-1|.|TRBJ2-7
TGTGCCAGCAGCAAAGGAGGACAGGGGGCAACCTACGAGCAGTACTTC
CASSKGGQGATYEQYF
>medium-sized|TRBV24-1|.|TRBJ2-7
TGTGCCACCAGTGATTACGGCTACGAGCAGTACTTC
CATSDYGYEQYF
>medium-sized|TRBV20-1|.|TRBJ2-1
TGCAGTGCTAGCCCGGTGGCTGGCTTCAATGAGCAGTTCTTC
CSASPVAGFNEQFF
>many|TRBV20-1|.|TRBJ1-2
TGCAGTGCTAGTACTGCGGGGTACTATGGCTACACCTTC
CSASTAGYYGYTF
>many|TRBV5-1|.|TRBJ2-2
TGCGCCAGCAAGGACACTCAGAACACCGGGGAGCTGTTTTTT
CASKDTQNTGELFF
>.|TRBV20-1|.|TRBJ2-3
TGCAGTGCGCTTGGCGGCAGGGTTTTAGATACGCAGTACTTT
CSALGGRVLDTQYF
>medium-sized|TRBV7-3|.|TRBJ1-1
TGTGCCAGCAGCTTAGCGCCGACGGACACTGAAGCTTTCTTT
CASSLAPTDTEAFF
>many|TRBV30|.|TRBJ1-3
TGTGCCTGGAAGGCTTCTGGAAACACCATATATTTT
CAWKASGNTIYF
>.|TRBV12-3/TRBV12-4|.|TRBJ2-2
TGTGCCAGCAGTTTTGGGAGTATAGACACCGGGGAGCCGTTCTTT
CASSFGSIDTGEPFF
>medium-sized|TRBV5-6|.|TRBJ1-2
TGTGCCAGCAGCTATACGACGGTTGCTAACTATGGCTACACCTTC
CASSYTTVANYGYTF
>once|TRBV18|.|TRBJ1-1
TGTGCCAGCTCACCAGATCTGGGAAGCGGGAAAACTGAAGCTTTCTTT
CASSPDLGSGKTEAFF
>many|TRBV7-7|TRBD1|TRBJ2-2
TGTGCTAGCAGCTTAGGGGGCGGAACCGGGGAGCTGTTTTTT
CASSLGGGTGELFF
>medium-sized|TRBV5-1|.|TRBJ2-3
TGCGCCAGCAGCTTTACCGCCGGTAGCACAGATACGCAGTATTTT
CASSFTAGSTDTQYF
>medium-sized|TRBV30|.|TRBJ2-1
TGTGCCTGGAGTTCAAACTCAATCAATGAGCAGTTCTTC
CAWSSNSINEQFF